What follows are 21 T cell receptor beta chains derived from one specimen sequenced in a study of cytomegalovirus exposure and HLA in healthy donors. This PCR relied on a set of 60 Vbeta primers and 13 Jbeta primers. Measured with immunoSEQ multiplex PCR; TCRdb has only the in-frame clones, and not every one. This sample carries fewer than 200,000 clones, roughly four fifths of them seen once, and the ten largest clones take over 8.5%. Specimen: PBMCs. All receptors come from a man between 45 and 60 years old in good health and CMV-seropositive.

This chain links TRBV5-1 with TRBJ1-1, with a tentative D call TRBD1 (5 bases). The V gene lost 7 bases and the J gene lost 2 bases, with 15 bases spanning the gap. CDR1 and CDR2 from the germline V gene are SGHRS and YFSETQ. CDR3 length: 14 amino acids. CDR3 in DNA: TGCGCCAGCGCCCCTCCCCAGGGTAACACTGAAGCTTTCTTT. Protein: CASAPPQGNTEAFF.

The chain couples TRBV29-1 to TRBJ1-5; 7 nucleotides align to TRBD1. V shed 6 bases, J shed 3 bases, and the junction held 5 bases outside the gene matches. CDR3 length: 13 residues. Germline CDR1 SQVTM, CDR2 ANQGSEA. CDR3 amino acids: CSVGTANNQPQHF. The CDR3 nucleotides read TGCAGCGTCGGGACAGCCAACAATCAGCCCCAGCATTTT.

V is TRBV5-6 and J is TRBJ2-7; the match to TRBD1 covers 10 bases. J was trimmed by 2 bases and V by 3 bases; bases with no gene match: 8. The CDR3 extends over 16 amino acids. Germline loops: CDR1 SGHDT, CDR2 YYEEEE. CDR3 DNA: TGTGCCAGCAGCTCTCCGGGACAGGGGCACCCCTACGAGCAGTACTTC. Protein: CASSSPGQGHPYEQYF.

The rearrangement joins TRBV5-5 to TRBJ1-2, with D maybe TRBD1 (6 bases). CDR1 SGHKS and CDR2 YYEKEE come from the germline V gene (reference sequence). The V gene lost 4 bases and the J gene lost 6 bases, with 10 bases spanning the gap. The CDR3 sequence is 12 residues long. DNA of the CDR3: TGTGCCAGCAGCCCAGGGGTCGATGGCTACACCTTC. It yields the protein CASSPGVDGYTF.

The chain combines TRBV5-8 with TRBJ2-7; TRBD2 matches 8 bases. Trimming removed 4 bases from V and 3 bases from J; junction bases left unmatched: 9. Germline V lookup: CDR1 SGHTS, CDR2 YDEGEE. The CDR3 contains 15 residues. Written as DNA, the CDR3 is TGTGCCAGCAGCCAGGGACTAGTGGGGCTCTACGAGCAGTACTTC. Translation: CASSQGLVGLYEQYF. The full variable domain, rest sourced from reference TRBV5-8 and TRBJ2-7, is EAGVTQSPTHLIKTRGQQATLRCSPISGHTSVYWYQQALGLGLQFLLWYDEGEERNRGNFPPRFSGRQFPNYSSELNVNALELEDSALYLCASSQGLVGLYEQYFGPGTRLTVT.

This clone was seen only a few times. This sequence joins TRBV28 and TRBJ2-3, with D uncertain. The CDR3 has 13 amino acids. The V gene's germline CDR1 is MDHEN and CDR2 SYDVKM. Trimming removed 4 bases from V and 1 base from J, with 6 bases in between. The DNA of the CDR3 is TGTGCCAGCAGTTCCTCGGGCACAGATACGCAGTATTTT. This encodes CASSSSGTDTQYF. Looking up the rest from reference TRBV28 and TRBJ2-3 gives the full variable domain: DVKVTQSSRYLVKRTGEKVFLECVQDMDHENMFWYRQDPGLGLRLIYFSYDVKMKEKGDIPEGYSVSREKKERFSLILESASTNQTSMYLCASSSSGTDTQYFGPGTRLTVL.

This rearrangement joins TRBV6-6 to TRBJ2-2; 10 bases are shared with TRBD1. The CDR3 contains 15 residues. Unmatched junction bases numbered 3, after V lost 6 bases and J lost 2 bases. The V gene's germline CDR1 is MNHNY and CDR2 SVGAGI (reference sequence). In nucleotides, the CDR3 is TGTGCCAGCAGGCGGGACAGGGGAAACACCGGGGAGCTGTTTTTT. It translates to CASRRDRGNTGELFF.

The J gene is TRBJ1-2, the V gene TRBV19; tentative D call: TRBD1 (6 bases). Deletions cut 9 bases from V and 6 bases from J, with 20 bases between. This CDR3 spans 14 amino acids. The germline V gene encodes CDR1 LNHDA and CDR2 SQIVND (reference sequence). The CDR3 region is CASGLPGQSNGYTF. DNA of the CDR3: TGTGCCAGCGGACTCCCGGGACAATCGAATGGCTACACCTTC.

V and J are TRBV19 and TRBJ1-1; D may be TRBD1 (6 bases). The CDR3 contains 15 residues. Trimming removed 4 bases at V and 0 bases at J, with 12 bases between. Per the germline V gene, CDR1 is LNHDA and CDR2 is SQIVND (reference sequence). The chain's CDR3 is CASSTVDSLNTEAFF. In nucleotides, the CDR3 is TGTGCCAGTAGTACAGTGGACAGCCTGAACACTGAAGCTTTCTTT.

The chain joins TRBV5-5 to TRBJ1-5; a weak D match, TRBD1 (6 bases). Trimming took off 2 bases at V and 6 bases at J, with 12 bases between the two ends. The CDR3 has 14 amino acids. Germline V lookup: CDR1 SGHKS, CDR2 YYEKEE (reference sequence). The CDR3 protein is CASSFTGTGQPQHF. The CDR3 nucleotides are TGTGCCAGCAGCTTTACAGGGACCGGTCAGCCCCAGCATTTT. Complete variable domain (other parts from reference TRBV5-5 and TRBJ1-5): DAGVTQSPTHLIKTRGQQVTLRCSPISGHKSVSWYQQVLGQGPQFIFQYYEKEERGRGNFPDRFSARQFPNYSSELNVNALLLGDSALYLCASSFTGTGQPQHFGDGTRLSIL.

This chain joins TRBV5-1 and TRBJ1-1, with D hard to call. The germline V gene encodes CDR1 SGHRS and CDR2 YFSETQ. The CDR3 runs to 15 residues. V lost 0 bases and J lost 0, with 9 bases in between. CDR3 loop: CASSLAAGVNTEAFF. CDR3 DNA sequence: TGCGCCAGCAGCTTGGCGGCCGGGGTGAACACTGAAGCTTTCTTT. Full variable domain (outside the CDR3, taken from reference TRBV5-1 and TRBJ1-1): KAGVTQTPRYLIKTRGQQVTLSCSPISGHRSVSWYQQTPGQGLQFLFEYFSETQRNKGNFPGRFSGRQFSNSRSEMNVSTLELGDSALYLCASSLAAGVNTEAFFGQGTRLTVV.

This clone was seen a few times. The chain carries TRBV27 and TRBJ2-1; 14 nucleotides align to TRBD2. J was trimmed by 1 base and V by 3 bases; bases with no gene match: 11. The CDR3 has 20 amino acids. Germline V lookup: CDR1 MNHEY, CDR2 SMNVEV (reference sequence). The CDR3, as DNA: TGTGCCAGCAGTTTCGGGGGCGGGACTAGCGGGAGAAGTTCCTACAATGAGCAGTTCTTC. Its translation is CASSFGGGTSGRSSYNEQFF.

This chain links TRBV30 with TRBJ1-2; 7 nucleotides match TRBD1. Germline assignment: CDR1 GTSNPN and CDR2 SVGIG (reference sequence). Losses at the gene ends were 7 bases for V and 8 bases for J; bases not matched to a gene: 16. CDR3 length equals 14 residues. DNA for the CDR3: TGTGCCTCCCCGCCTGACAACAGGGGATGGGGCTACACCTTC. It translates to CASPPDNRGWGYTF.

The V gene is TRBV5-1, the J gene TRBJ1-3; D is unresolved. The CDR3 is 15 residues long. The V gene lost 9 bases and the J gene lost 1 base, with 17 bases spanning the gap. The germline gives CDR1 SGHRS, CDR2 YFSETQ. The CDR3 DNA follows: TGCGCCACCGCGAGTGGGGAGGATTCTGGAAACACCATATATTTT. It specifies CATASGEDSGNTIYF.

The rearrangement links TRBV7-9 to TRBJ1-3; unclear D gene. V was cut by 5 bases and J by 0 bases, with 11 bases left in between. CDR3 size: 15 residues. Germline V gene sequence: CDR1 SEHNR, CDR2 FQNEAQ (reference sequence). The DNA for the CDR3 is TGTGCCAGCAGCCTTATGGCCAGCTCTGGAAACACCATATATTTT. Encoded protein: CASSLMASSGNTIYF.

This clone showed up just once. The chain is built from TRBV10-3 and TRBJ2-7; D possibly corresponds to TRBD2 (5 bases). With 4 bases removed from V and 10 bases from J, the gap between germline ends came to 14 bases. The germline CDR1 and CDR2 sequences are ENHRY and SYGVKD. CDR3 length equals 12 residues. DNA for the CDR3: TGTGCCATCAGTGTTACCGGGGTGGCACAGTACTTC. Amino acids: CAISVTGVAQYF.

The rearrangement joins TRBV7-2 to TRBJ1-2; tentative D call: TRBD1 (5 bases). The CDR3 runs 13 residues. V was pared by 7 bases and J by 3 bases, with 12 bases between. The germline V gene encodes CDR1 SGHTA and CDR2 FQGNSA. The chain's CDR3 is CASKGPSHYGYTF. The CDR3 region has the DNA TGTGCCAGCAAGGGGCCCTCTCACTATGGCTACACCTTC.

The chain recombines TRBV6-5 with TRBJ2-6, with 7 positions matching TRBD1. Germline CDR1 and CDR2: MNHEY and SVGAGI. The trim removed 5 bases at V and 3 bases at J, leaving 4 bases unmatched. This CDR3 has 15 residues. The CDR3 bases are TGTGCCAGCAGTCAGAGACAGGGTGGGGCCAACGTCCTGACTTTC. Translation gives CASSQRQGGANVLTF.

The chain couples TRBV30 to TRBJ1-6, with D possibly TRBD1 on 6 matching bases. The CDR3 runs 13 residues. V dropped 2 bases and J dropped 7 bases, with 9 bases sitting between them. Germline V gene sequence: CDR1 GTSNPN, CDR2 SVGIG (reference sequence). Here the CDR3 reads CAWSTGHNSPLHF. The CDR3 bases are TGTGCCTGGAGTACGGGACACAATTCACCCCTCCACTTT. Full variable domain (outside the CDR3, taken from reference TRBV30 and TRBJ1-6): SQTIHQWPATLVQPVGSPLSLECTVEGTSNPNLYWYRQAAGRGLQLLFYSVGIGQISSEVPQNLSASRPQDRQFILSSKKLLLSDSGFYLCAWSTGHNSPLHFGNGTRLTVT.

CDR3: CASSLDAFSGSEQYF. The CDR3 nucleotides are TGTGCCAGCAGCTTAGATGCCTTCTCGGGGAGCGAGCAGTACTTC. This chain connects TRBV11-2 to TRBJ2-7, with D possibly matching TRBD2 (5 bases). V dropped 0 bases and J dropped 6 bases, with 15 bases sitting between them. Germline lookup yields CDR1 SGHAT and CDR2 FQNNGV. The CDR3 sequence is 15 residues long. Looking up the rest from reference TRBV11-2 and TRBJ2-7 gives the full variable domain: EAGVAQSPRYKIIEKRQSVAFWCNPISGHATLYWYQQILGQGPKLLIQFQNNGVVDDSQLPKDRFSAERLKGVDSTLKIQPAKLEDSAVYLCASSLDAFSGSEQYFGPGTRLTVT.

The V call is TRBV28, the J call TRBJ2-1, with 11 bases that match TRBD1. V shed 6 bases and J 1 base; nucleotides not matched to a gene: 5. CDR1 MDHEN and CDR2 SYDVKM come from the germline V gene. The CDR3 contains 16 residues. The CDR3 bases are TGTGCCAGCAGGGGACAGGGGGTAACATCCTACAATGAGCAGTTCTTC. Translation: CASRGQGVTSYNEQFF. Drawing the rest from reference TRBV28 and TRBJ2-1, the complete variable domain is DVKVTQSSRYLVKRTGEKVFLECVQDMDHENMFWYRQDPGLGLRLIYFSYDVKMKEKGDIPEGYSVSREKKERFSLILESASTNQTSMYLCASRGQGVTSYNEQFFGPGTRLTVL.